The 26 T cell receptor beta chains in this list originate from one sample, sequenced in a study of identical twins. TCRdb redid the calling of the 5' RACE reads with MiXCR, one entry per CDR3 protein. This table holds under 800,000 distinct CDR3 sequences, 20% to 25% found once. These data were also filed under a second study, of T cells expressing NK-cell markers.

What was sequenced was PBMCs. Receptors were obtained from a woman aged 18-35 years in good health.

This clonotype was seen ten or more times. The chain carries TRBV7-2 and TRBJ2-5, with 8 bases fitting TRBD1. The V gene's germline CDR1 is SGHTA and CDR2 FQGNSA. Unmatched junction bases numbered 6, after V lost 4 bases and J lost 5 bases. This CDR3 has 14 amino acids. This chain's CDR3 is CASSSGQGGETQYF. In DNA form, the CDR3 reads TGTGCCAGCAGCTCCGGACAGGGTGGTGAGACCCAGTACTTC.

This clonotype was picked up a small number of times. The J gene is TRBJ1-2, the V gene TRBV20-1; 7 bases align to TRBD1. CDR3 length equals 14 residues. Germline V gene data show CDR1 as DFQATT and CDR2 as SNEGSKA (reference sequence). Trimming at V came to 5 bases and at J to 8 bases, leaving 14 bases not matched to a gene. CDR3 protein: CSAPPSQGEKGYTF. CDR3 sequence (DNA): TGCAGTGCTCCACCCTCGCAGGGGGAGAAGGGCTACACCTTC.

The chain couples TRBV6-1 to TRBJ2-1, with TRBD1 identical over 10 bases. Germline-derived CDR1 and CDR2 are MNHNS and SASEGT. CDR3 length: 15 amino acids. Unmatched junction bases numbered 8, after V lost 4 bases and J lost 8 bases. CDR3 sequence (DNA): TGTGCCAGCAGTGCCTCGGGACAGGGGTACGATGAGCAGTTCTTC. Its protein product is CASSASGQGYDEQFF.

This clonotype was counted a few times. The chain recombines TRBV20-1 with TRBJ2-2, with D unclear. The CDR3 covers 15 residues. V shed 3 bases and J shed 4 bases, with 15 bases lying between them. CDR1 and CDR2 from the germline V gene are DFQATT and SNEGSKA (reference sequence). The CDR3 here is CSARPGQNPTGELFF. CDR3 DNA: TGCAGTGCTAGGCCCGGCCAGAATCCCACCGGGGAGCTGTTTTTT.

This clonotype was recorded a few times. The J gene is TRBJ1-2, the V gene TRBV6-2 or TRBV6-3, with D perhaps TRBD1 (6 bases). The germline V and J ends were trimmed by 8 bases and 6 bases, with 19 bases remaining between them. CDR1 is MNHEY and CDR2 is SVGEGT in the germline V gene. The CDR3 totals 14 residues. For the CDR3, the DNA is TGTGCCAGCGTTCTCCCGGGGGCGCAGGATGGCTACACCTTC. Its translation is CASVLPGAQDGYTF.

This clonotype was recorded at least ten times. This chain joins TRBV5-1 and TRBJ1-2; D gene uncertain. Germline loops: CDR1 SGHRS, CDR2 YFSETQ. This CDR3 region has 17 residues. V lost 4 bases, J lost 8 bases, and 27 bases lay in between. In DNA form, the CDR3 reads TGCGCCAGCAGCCAACCTATCGCTCCAGACGGCCGAACCGGCTACACCTTC. This encodes CASSQPIAPDGRTGYTF.

In regard to this clonotype: This may be a read error, as it is one base from a much larger clone. The chain has TRBV6-1 and TRBJ2-2; 9 positions match TRBD2. Trimming took 10 bases from V and 2 from J; bases not matched to a gene: 2. Germline CDR1 MNHNS, CDR2 SASEGT. The CDR3 runs to 13 residues. The CDR3 sequence: CAIGTSNTGELFF. The CDR3 DNA sequence: TGTGCCATCGGGACTAGCAACACCGGGGAGCTGTTTTTT.

The table lists this clonotype with a few counts. The chain couples TRBV4-3 to TRBJ2-1, with TRBD2 identical over 10 bases. The CDR3 sequence is 14 residues long. With 4 bases clipped from V and 8 bases from J, the junction kept 5 bases outside the gene matches. Germline CDR1 and CDR2: LGHNA and YSLEER. This CDR3 reads CASSLKTSGYEQFF. The DNA of the CDR3 is TGCGCCAGCAGCCTGAAGACTAGCGGGTATGAGCAGTTCTTC.

This clonotype was seen more than once but under ten times. The chain has TRBV10-1 and TRBJ2-1; either TRBD1 or TRBD2 may supply D (5 bases each). This CDR3 has 17 residues. V was trimmed by 6 bases and J by 6 bases, leaving 24 bases between them. Germline CDR1 and CDR2: WNHNN and SYGVQD (reference sequence). CDR3 loop: CASSDFSGTQPSNEQFF. The CDR3 DNA is TGCGCCAGCAGCGATTTTTCCGGGACCCAACCTTCCAATGAGCAGTTCTTC.

This clonotype has at least ten counts. This chain joins TRBV7-2 and TRBJ2-7; possibly TRBD1 for D (5 bases). With 2 bases removed from V and 4 bases from J, the gap between germline ends came to 9 bases. CDR1 is SGHTA and CDR2 is FQGNSA in the germline V gene. The CDR3 is 13 residues long. The CDR3 spells CASSLTTAYEQYF. The CDR3 DNA follows: TGTGCCAGCAGCTTAACGACAGCATACGAGCAGTACTTC.

The sample holds a few counts of this clonotype. The chain couples TRBV20-1 to TRBJ1-3; 7 bases are shared with TRBD1. The CDR3 has 15 amino acids. V shed 3 bases, J shed 2 bases, and the junction held 7 bases outside the gene matches. Germline V gene data show CDR1 as DFQATT and CDR2 as SNEGSKA (reference sequence). The CDR3 region has the DNA TGCAGTGCTAGTCACACAGGGGAACCTGGAAACACCATATATTTT. Translated, it gives CSASHTGEPGNTIYF.

V and J are TRBV24-1 and TRBJ2-1; D is unresolved. There are 12 residues in the CDR3. Germline loops: CDR1 KGHDR, CDR2 SFDVKD. V lost 3 bases and J lost 5, with 4 bases in between. The CDR3 sequence is CATSDVDNEQFF. In nucleotides, the CDR3 is TGTGCCACCAGTGATGTGGACAATGAGCAGTTCTTC.

CDR3 coding DNA: TGTGCCAGCAGTGGGGGGGGGTTGGGATACAATGAGCAGTTCTTC. The encoded protein is CASSGGGLGYNEQFF. The rearrangement joins TRBV28 to TRBJ2-1; 7 nucleotides line up with TRBD2. J lost 4 bases, V lost 5 bases, and 8 bases had no gene match. The germline V gene encodes CDR1 MDHEN and CDR2 SYDVKM. The CDR3 covers 15 residues.

J is TRBJ2-5 and V is TRBV20-1; 8 nucleotides match TRBD1. After removal of 6 bases from V and 0 bases from J, the junction contained 9 bases not matched to a gene. Germline V gene sequence: CDR1 DFQATT, CDR2 SNEGSKA (reference sequence). There are 15 residues in the CDR3. The CDR3 DNA is TGCAGTGCCACACCCGGGACAGGATACCAAGAGACCCAGTACTTC. This encodes CSATPGTGYQETQYF.

The V gene is TRBV12-3 or TRBV12-4, the J gene TRBJ2-5; D not certain. The CDR3 length is 15 residues. Trimming removed 5 bases at V and 1 base at J, with 14 bases between. The CDR3 spells CASSKSGVFQETQYF. CDR3 sequence (DNA): TGTGCCAGCAGTAAATCCGGCGTATTCCAAGAGACCCAGTACTTC.

The CDR3 loop reads CASSFLAGGGYTQYF. The DNA for the CDR3 is TGTGCCAGCAGTTTTCTAGCGGGGGGTGGTTATACGCAGTATTTT. This chain links TRBV7-2 with TRBJ2-3; 11 bases align to TRBD2. V lost 6 bases, J lost 7 bases, and 9 bases stayed unmatched. The CDR3 runs to 15 residues. CDR1 SGHTA and CDR2 FQGNSA come from the germline V gene.

This clonotype was counted between two and nine times. V gene TRBV7-2 combines with J gene TRBJ1-5; 9 nucleotides match TRBD1. The length of the CDR3 is 14 residues. V dropped 6 bases and J dropped 7; count of bases not matched to a gene: 7. CDR1 is SGHTA and CDR2 is FQGNSA in the germline V gene. The CDR3 sequence: CASSFGTGKQPQHF. The CDR3 DNA reads as TGTGCCAGCAGTTTCGGGACAGGGAAACAGCCCCAGCATTTT.

This clonotype was observed a few times. The rearrangement uses TRBV20-1 and TRBJ2-3; no definite D call. The V gene lost 6 bases and the J gene lost 2 bases, with 18 bases spanning the gap. This CDR3 is built from 15 residues. Germline CDR1 DFQATT, CDR2 SNEGSKA (reference sequence). DNA for the CDR3: TGCAGTGCCTCCGAGACGTACCGAGCCACAGATACGCAGTATTTT. Its translation: CSASETYRATDTQYF.

The table lists this clonotype with a few counts. The chain joins TRBV20-1 to TRBJ2-7, with no clear D. The V gene lost 5 bases and the J gene lost 2 bases, with 10 bases spanning the gap. There are 12 residues in the CDR3. Germline V gives CDR1 DFQATT, CDR2 SNEGSKA (reference sequence). The CDR3 region is CSARLKTYEQYF. The CDR3 nucleotides are TGCAGTGCTCGCCTAAAAACCTACGAGCAGTACTTC.

The chain employs TRBV7-2 and TRBJ2-7; either TRBD1 or TRBD2 may supply D (6 bases each). CDR3 size: 15 residues. V was pared by 0 bases and J by 3 bases, with 12 bases between. Germline CDR1 reads SGHTA; CDR2 reads FQGNSA. CDR3: CASSLAQGRYYEQYF. In DNA form, the CDR3 reads TGTGCCAGCAGCTTAGCGCAGGGGAGGTACTACGAGCAGTACTTC.

The chain combines TRBV7-8 with TRBJ2-1; TRBD1 matches 9 bases. The CDR3 runs to 16 residues. V shed 3 bases and J 5 bases; nucleotides not matched to a gene: 8. Germline V gives CDR1 SGHVS, CDR2 FQNEAQ. CDR3 nucleotide sequence: TGTGCCAGCAGCTTCAGACCGGGACAGGGAAACAATGAGCAGTTCTTC. This encodes CASSFRPGQGNNEQFF.

V usage is TRBV5-1 and J usage is TRBJ2-3; D is uncertain. The CDR3 has 16 amino acids. V was trimmed by 4 bases and J by 0 bases, leaving 15 bases between them. CDR1 and CDR2 from the germline V gene are SGHRS and YFSETQ. In DNA, the CDR3 is TGCGCCAGCAGCCAGAGGACGGTAACTAGCACAGATACGCAGTATTTT. This translates into CASSQRTVTSTDTQYF.

This clonotype was recorded a few times. The chain carries TRBV6-1 and TRBJ1-2; weak D call: TRBD1 (5 bases). The CDR3 loop spans 13 amino acids. Trimming pared 6 bases from V and 4 bases from J, leaving 12 bases between. CDR1 is MNHNS, CDR2 SASEGT, per germline. This CDR3 is CASRSQGAYGYTF. CDR3 sequence (DNA): TGTGCCAGCAGGTCCCAGGGCGCCTATGGCTACACCTTC.

CDR3 in amino acids: CASTGRTLQETQYF. The CDR3 bases are TGTGCCAGTACGGGACGTACACTTCAAGAGACCCAGTACTTC. V is TRBV7-9 and J is TRBJ2-5, with D perhaps matching TRBD1 or TRBD2 (5 bases each). Trimming took off 9 bases at V and 2 bases at J, with 16 bases between the two ends. CDR3 length: 14 residues. Germline CDR1 reads SEHNR; CDR2 reads FQNEAQ (reference sequence).

The chain recombines TRBV20-1 with TRBJ1-5; 8 bases align to TRBD1. Germline V lookup: CDR1 DFQATT, CDR2 SNEGSKA (reference sequence). The CDR3 extends over 13 amino acids. V lost 6 bases, J lost 6 bases, and 7 bases stayed unmatched. CDR3 nucleotide sequence: TGCAGTGCGAGGGACAGGTCTTCTCAGCCCCAGCATTTT. Protein product: CSARDRSSQPQHF.

The chain employs TRBV7-9 and TRBJ1-2, with 8 bases lining up with TRBD1. The trim removed 2 bases at V and 7 bases at J, leaving 9 bases unmatched. The germline V gene has CDR1 SEHNR and CDR2 FQNEAQ (reference sequence). The CDR3 loop spans 15 amino acids. The CDR3 region has the DNA TGTGCCAGCAGCTTATTGGACAGGGAAATCGCTGGCTACACCTTC. Residues: CASSLLDREIAGYTF.